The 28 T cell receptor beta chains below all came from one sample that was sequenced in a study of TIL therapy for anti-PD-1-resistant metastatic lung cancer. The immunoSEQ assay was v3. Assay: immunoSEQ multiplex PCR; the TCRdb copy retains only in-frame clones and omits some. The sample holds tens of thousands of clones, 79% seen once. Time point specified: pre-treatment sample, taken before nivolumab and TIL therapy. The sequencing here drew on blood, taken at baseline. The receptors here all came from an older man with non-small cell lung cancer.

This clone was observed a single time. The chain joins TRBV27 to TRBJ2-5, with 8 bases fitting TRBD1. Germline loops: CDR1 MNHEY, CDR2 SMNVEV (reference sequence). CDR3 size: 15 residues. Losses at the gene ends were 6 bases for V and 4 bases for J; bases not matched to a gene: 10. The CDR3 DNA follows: TGTGCCAGCAGCCGGACAGGGTTCAGGGGAGAGACCCAGTACTTC. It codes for CASSRTGFRGETQYF.

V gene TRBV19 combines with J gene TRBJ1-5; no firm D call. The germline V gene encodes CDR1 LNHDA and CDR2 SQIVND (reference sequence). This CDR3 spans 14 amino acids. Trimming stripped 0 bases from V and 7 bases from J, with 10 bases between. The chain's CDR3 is CASSIDSGGQPQHF. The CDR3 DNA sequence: TGTGCCAGTAGTATAGATTCGGGAGGGCAGCCCCAGCATTTT.

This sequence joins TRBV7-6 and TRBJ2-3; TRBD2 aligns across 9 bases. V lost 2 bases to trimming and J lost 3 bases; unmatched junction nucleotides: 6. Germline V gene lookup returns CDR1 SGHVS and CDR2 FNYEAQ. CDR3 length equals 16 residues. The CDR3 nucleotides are TGTGCCAGCAGCTTAAGAGCGGGAGGAGGGACAGATACGCAGTATTTT. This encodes CASSLRAGGGTDTQYF.

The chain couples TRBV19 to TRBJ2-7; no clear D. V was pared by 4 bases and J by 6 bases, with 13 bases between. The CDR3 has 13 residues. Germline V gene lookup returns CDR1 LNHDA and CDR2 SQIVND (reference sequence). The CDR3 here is CASSTSDRSEQYF. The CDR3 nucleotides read TGTGCCAGTAGTACCTCCGACCGATCCGAGCAGTACTTC.

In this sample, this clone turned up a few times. In DNA, the CDR3 is TGTGCCTGGAGTGTACGGACCGAGCAGTACTTC. As protein: CAWSVRTEQYF. The chain combines TRBV30 with TRBJ2-7, with no clear D. The CDR3 sequence is 11 residues long. Germline V gene lookup returns CDR1 GTSNPN and CDR2 SVGIG (reference sequence). Trimming stripped 0 bases from V and 6 bases from J, with 6 bases between.

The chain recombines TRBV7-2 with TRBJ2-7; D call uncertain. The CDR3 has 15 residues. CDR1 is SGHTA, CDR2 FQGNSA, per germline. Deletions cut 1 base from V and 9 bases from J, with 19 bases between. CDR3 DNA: TGTGCCAGCAGCTTAGAGGTCAACTTTTCCCTCCGGCAGTACTTC. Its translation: CASSLEVNFSLRQYF.

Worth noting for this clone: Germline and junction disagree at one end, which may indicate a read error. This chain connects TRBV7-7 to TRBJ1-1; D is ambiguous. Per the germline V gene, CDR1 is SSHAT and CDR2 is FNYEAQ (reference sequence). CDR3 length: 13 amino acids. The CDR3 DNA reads TGTGCTAGCAGCTTAAGGGAGAACACTGAAGCTTTCTTT. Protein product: CASSLRENTEAFF.

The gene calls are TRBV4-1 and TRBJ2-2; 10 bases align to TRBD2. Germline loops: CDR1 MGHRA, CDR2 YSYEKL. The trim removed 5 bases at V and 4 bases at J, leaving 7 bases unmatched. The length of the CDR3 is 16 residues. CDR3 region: CASSVLAGAVTGELFF. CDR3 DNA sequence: TGCGCCAGCAGCGTTCTAGCGGGAGCGGTCACCGGGGAGCTGTTTTTT.

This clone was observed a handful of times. The CDR3 here is CACTLGLNQPQHF. The DNA of the CDR3 is TGTGCCTGCACTTTGGGCCTCAATCAGCCCCAGCATTTT. The V gene is TRBV19, the J gene TRBJ1-5; D is uncertain. The CDR3 is 13 amino acids. CDR1 LNHDA and CDR2 SQIVND come from the germline V gene (reference sequence). V lost 11 bases, J lost 3 bases, and 14 bases lay in between. Looking up the rest from reference TRBV19 and TRBJ1-5 gives the full variable domain: DGGITQSPKYLFRKEGQNVTLSCEQNLNHDAMYWYRQDPGQGLRLIYYSQIVNDFQKGDIAEGYSVSREKKESFPLTVTSAQKNPTAFYLCACTLGLNQPQHFGDGTRLSIL.

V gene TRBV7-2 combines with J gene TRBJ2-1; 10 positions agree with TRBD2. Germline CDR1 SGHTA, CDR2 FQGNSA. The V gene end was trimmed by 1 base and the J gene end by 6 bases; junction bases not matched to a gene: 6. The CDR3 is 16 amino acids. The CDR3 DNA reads TGTGCCAGCAGCTTAGAAGGGGCTAGCGGGAGCAATGAGCAGTTCTTC. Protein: CASSLEGASGSNEQFF.

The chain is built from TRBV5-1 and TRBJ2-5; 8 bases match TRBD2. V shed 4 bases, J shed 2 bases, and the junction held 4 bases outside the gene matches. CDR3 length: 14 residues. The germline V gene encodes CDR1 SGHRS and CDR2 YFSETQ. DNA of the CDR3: TGCGCCAGCAGCCTGACTAGCGCTCAAGAGACCCAGTACTTC. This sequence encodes CASSLTSAQETQYF.

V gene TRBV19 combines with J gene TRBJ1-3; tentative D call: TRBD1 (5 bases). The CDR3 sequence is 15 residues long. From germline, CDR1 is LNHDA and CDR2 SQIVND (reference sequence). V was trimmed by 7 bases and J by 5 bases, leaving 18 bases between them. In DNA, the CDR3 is TGTGCCAGTATCTCGACAGCCAGCGATAGAAACACCATATATTTT. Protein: CASISTASDRNTIYF.

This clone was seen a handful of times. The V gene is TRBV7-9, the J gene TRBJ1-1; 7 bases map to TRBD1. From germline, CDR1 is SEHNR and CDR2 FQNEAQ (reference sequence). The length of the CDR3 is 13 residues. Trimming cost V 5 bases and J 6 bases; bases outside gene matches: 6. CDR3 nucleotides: TGTGCCAGCAGCCGGGGACAGACCCCTGAAGCTTTCTTT. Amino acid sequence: CASSRGQTPEAFF.

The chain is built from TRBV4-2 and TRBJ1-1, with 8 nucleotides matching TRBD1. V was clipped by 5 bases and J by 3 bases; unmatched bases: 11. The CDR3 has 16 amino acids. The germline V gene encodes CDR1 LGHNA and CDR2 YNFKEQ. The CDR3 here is CASSRRQGQGDTEAFF. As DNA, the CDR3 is TGTGCCAGCAGCAGGCGACAGGGGCAAGGTGACACTGAAGCTTTCTTT.

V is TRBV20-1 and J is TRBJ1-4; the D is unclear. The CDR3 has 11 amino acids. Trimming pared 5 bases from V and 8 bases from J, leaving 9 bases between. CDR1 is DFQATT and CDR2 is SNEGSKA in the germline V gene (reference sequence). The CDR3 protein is CSAGPAEKLFF. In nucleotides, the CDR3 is TGCAGTGCTGGGCCGGCCGAAAAACTGTTTTTT.

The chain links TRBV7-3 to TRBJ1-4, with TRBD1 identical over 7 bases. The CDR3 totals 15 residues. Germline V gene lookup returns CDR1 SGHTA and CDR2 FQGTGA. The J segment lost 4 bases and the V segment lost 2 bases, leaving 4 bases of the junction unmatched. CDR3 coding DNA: TGTGCCAGCAGCTTAGGGGGACAGAATAATGAAAAACTGTTTTTT. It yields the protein CASSLGGQNNEKLFF.

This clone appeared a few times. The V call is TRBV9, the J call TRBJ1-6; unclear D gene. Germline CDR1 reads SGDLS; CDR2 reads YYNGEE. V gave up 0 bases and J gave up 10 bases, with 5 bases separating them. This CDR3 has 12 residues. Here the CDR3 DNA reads TGTGCCAGCAGCGTAGGCGGCTCACCCCTCCACTTT. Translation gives CASSVGGSPLHF.

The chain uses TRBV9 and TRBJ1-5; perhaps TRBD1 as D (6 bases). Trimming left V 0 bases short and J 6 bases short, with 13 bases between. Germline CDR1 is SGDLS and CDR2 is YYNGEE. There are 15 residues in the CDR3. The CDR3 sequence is CASSVDTGKGQPQHF. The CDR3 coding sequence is TGTGCCAGCAGCGTAGATACAGGGAAAGGTCAGCCCCAGCATTTT.

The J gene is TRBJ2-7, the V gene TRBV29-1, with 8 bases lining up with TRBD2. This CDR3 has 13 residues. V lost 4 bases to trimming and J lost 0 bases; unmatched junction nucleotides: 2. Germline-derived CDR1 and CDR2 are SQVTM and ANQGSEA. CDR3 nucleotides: TGCAGCGTTGGCGGGAGGAGCTCCTACGAGCAGTACTTC. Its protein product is CSVGGRSSYEQYF.

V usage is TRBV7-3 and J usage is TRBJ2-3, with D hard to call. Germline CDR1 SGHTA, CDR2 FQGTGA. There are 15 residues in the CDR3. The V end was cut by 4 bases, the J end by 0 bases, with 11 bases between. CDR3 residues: CASSSAGRSTDTQYF. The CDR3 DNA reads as TGTGCCAGCAGCTCGGCCGGACGGAGCACAGATACGCAGTATTTT.

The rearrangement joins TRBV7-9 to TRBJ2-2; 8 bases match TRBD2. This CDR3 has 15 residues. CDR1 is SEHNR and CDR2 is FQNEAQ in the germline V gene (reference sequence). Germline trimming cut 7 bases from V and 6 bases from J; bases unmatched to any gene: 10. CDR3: CASKFYREGAGELFF. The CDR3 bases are TGTGCCAGCAAATTCTATCGGGAGGGCGCCGGGGAGCTGTTTTTT. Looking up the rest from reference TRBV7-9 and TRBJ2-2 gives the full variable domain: DTGVSQNPRHKITKRGQNVTFRCDPISEHNRLYWYRQTLGQGPEFLTYFQNEAQLEKSRLLSDRFSAERPKGSFSTLEIQRTEQGDSAMYLCASKFYREGAGELFFGEGSRLTVL.

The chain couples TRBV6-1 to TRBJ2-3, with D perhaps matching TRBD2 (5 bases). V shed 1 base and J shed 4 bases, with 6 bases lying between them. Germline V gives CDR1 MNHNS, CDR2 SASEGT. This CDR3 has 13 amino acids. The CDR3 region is CASSEVRADTQYF. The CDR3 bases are TGTGCCAGCAGTGAAGTGAGGGCAGATACGCAGTATTTT.

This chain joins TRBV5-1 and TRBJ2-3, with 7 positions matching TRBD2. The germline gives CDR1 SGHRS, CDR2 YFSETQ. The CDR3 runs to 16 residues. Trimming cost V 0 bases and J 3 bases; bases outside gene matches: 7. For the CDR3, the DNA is TGCGCCAGCAGCTTGGGTACGGGAGGAGGAACAGATACGCAGTATTTT. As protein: CASSLGTGGGTDTQYF.

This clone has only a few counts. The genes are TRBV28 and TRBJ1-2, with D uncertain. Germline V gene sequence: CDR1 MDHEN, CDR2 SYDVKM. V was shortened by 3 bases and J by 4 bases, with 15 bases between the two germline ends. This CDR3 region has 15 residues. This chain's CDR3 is CASSFPPGRGYGYTF. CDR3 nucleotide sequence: TGTGCCAGCAGTTTCCCGCCCGGGAGAGGCTATGGCTACACCTTC.

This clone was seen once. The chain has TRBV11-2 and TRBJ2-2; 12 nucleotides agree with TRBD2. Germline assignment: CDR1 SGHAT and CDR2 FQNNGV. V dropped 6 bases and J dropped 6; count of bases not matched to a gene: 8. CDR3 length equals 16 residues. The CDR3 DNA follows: TGTGCCAGCAGGGTCGGGCTAGCGGGAGGGCCCGGGGAGCTGTTTTTT. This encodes CASRVGLAGGPGELFF.

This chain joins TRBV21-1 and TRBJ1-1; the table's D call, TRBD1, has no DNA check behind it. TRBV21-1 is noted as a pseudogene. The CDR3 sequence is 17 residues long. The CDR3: CASSISGTGGLNTEAFF. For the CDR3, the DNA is TGTGCCAGCAGCATTTCCGGGACAGGGGGTCTGAACACTGAAGCTTTCTTT.

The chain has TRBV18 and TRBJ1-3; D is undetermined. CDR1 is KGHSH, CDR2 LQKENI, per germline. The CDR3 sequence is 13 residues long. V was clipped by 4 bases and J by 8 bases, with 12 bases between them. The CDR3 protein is CASSRGSFDTIYF. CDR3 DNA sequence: TGTGCCAGCTCACGAGGGAGTTTTGACACCATATATTTT.

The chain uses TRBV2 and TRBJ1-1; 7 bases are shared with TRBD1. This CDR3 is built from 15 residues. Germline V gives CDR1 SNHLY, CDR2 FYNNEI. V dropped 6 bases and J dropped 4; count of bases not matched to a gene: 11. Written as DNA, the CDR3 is TGTGCCAGCAGAGGGGGCTCGGGGACGATCACTGAAGCTTTCTTT. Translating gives CASRGGSGTITEAFF.